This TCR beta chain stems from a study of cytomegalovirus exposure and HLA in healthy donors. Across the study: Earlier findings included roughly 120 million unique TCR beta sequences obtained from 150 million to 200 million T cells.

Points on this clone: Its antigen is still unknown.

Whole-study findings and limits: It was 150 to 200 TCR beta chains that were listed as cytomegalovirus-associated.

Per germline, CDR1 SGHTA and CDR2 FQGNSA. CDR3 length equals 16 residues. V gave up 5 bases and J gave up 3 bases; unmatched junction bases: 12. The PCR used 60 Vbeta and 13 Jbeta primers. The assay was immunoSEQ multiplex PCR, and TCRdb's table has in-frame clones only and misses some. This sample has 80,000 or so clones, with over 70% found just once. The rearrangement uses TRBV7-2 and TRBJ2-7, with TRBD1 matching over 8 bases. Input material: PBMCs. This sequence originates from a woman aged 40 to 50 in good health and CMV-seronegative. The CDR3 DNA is TGTGCCAGCAGCCCCAACTTGGGACAGGCGATCTACGAGCAGTACTTC. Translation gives CASSPNLGQAIYEQYF. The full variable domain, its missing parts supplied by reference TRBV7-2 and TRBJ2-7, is GAGVSQSPSNKVTEKGKDVELRCDPISGHTALYWYRQSLGQGLEFLIYFQGNSAPDKSGLPSDRFSAERTGGSVSTLTIQRTQQEDSAVYLCASSPNLGQAIYEQYFGPGTRLTVT.